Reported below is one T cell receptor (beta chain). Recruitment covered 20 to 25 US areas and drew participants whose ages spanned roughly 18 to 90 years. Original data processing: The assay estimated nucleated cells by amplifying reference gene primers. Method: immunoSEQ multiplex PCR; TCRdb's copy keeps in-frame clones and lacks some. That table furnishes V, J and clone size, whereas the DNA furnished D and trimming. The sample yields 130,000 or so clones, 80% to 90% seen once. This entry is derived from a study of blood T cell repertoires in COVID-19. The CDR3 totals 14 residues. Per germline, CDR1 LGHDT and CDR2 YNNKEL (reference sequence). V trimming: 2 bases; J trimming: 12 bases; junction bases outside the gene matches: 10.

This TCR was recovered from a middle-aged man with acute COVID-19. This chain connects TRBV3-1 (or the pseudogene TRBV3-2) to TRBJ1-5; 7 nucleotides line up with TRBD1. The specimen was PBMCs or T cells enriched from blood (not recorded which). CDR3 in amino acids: CASSQTPRDSSQHF. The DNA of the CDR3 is TGTGCCAGCAGCCAAACCCCCCGGGACAGTAGCCAGCATTTT.